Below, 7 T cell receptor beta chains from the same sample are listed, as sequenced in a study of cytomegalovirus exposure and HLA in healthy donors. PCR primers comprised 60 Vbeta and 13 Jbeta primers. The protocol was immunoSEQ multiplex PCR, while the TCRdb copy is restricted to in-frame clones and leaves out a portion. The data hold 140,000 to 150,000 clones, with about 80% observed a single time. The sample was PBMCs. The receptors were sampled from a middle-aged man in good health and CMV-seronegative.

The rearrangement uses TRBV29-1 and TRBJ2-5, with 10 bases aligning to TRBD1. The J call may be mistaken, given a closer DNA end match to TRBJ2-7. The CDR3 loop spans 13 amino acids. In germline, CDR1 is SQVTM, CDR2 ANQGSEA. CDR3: CSVAGTGVYEQYF. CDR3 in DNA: TGCAGCGTTGCCGGGACAGGGGTCTACGAGCAGTACTTC.

In nucleotides, the CDR3 is TGTGCCAGAAGCTCCCGGACAGCGCCGACGAATGAGCAGTTCTTC. Translation: CARSSRTAPTNEQFF. The chain recombines TRBV5-3 with TRBJ2-1, with a weak D call TRBD1 (6 bases). TRBV5-3 is flagged as an ORF with uncertain function. The CDR3 contains 15 residues. Trimming pared 3 bases from V and 7 bases from J, leaving 17 bases between.

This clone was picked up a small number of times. The CDR3 reads CASSQDLTATSTDTQYF. CDR3 DNA sequence: TGCGCCAGCAGCCAAGATTTAACCGCTACTAGCACAGATACGCAGTATTTT. This rearrangement joins TRBV4-3 to TRBJ2-3, with D unresolved. Germline loops: CDR1 LGHNA, CDR2 YSLEER. CDR3 length equals 17 residues. V was clipped by 0 bases and J by 0 bases, with 13 bases between them.

The CDR3 DNA follows: TGTGCCAGCAGCTTAGGAGTGTACACTGAAGCTTTCTTT. Protein product: CASSLGVYTEAFF. The gene calls are TRBV7-3 and TRBJ1-1; D is unclear. Trimming took off 2 bases at V and 3 bases at J, with 7 bases between the two ends. The CDR3 consists of 13 residues. CDR1 and CDR2 from the germline V gene are SGHTA and FQGTGA. Filled out from reference TRBV7-3 and TRBJ1-1, the complete variable domain reads GAGVSQTPSNKVTEKGKYVELRCDPISGHTALYWYRQSLGQGPEFLIYFQGTGAADDSGLPNDRFFAVRPEGSVSTLKIQRTERGDSAVYLCASSLGVYTEAFFGQGTRLTVV.

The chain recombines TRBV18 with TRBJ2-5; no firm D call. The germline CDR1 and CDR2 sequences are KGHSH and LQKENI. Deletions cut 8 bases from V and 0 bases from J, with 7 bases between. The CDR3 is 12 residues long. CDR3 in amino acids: CASPHDQETQYF. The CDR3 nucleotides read TGTGCCAGCCCCCATGACCAAGAGACCCAGTACTTC.

Here the CDR3 reads CASSIDGPLTGGYTF. Written as DNA, the CDR3 is TGTGCCAGTAGTATAGATGGCCCATTGACAGGAGGCTACACCTTC. The J gene is TRBJ1-2, the V gene TRBV19; TRBD1 might be the D (6 bases). The germline gives CDR1 LNHDA, CDR2 SQIVND (reference sequence). This CDR3 region has 15 residues. V lost 0 bases and J lost 8, with 16 bases in between.

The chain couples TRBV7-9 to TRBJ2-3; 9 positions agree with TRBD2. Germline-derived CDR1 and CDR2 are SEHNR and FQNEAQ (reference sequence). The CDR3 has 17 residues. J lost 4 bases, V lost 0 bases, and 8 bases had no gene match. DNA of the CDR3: TGTGCCAGCAGCTTAGCGGTCGCGGGGGGGCCGGCAGATACGCAGTATTTT. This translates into CASSLAVAGGPADTQYF.